This T cell receptor (beta chain) was profiled in a study of graft-versus-host responses after intestinal transplantation. The overall study: Anti-thymocyte globulin was used for induction in all recipients, who then took tacrolimus and steroids for roughly 3 years. Whole-study findings and limits: Allografts carried high graft-versus-host to host-versus-graft clonal ratios in patients having graft-donor T cell macrochimerism.

The germline V and J ends were trimmed by 0 bases and 3 bases, with 9 bases remaining between them. This CDR3 has 15 amino acids. The V gene's germline CDR1 is MGHRA and CDR2 YSYEKL. Here immunoSEQ multiplex PCR was the method, and the copy in TCRdb shows in-frame clones only, minus some. The sample has 35,000 to 50,000 clones; nearly 95% are singletons. Worth noting for this clone: Antigen: not known.

V gene TRBV4-1 combines with J gene TRBJ1-5; D gene ambiguous. The sequence was obtained from a human donor who was the organ donor for an intestinal transplant. Sequencing used unstimulated CD8+ T cells sorted from spleen or lymph node cells, obtained before transplant. For the CDR3, the DNA is TGCGCCAGCAGCCAAGAGATGCGCCCCAATCAGCCCCAGCATTTT. Translating it yields CASSQEMRPNQPQHF.